This entry is about one T cell receptor beta chain. These data originate in a study of blood T cell repertoires in COVID-19. Study-level background: T cells, B-cell-depleted T cells, or PBMCs provided the cDNA or gDNA that served as material.

Trimming shortened V by 3 bases and J by 7 bases, and 10 bases separated the two germline ends. Per germline, CDR1 SGDLS and CDR2 YYNGEE. The CDR3 extends over 13 amino acids. Participant ages covered about 18 to 89 years across about 25 US areas. Grouping used clinical history reported by participants in a survey and questionnaire. The assay was immunoSEQ multiplex PCR, and TCRdb's table has in-frame clones only and misses some. The sample has some 340,000 clones; 90% are singletons. The chain joins TRBV9 to TRBJ1-4; D may be TRBD1 (5 bases). The receptor was derived from a woman aged 30 to 39 who had been exposed to COVID-19. The sample taken for sequencing was PBMCs or T cells enriched from blood (not recorded which). The CDR3 DNA reads TGTGCCAGCAGCGGGGACTTGGGTGAAAAACTGTTTTTT. Protein: CASSGDLGEKLFF.